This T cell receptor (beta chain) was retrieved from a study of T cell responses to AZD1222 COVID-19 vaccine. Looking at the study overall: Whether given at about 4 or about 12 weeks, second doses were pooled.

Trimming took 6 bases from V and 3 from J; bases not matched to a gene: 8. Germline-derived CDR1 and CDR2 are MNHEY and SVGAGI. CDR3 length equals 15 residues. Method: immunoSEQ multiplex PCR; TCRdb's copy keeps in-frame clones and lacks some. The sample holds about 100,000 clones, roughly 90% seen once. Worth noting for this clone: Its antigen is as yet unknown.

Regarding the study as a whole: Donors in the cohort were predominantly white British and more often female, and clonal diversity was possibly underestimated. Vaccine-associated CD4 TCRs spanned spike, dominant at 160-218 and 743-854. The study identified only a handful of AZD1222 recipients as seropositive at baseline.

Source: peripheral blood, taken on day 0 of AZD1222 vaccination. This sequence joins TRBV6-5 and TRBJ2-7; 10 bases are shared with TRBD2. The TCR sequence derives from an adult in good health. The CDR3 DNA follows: TGTGCCAGCAGGCAGGGAGGGACTAGCGTCTACGAGCAGTACTTC. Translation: CASRQGGTSVYEQYF.